This is a list of T cell receptor beta chains from one sample in a study of lymphopenia after photon versus proton radiotherapy. Method: immunoSEQ multiplex PCR; TCRdb's copy keeps in-frame clones and lacks some. The table lists around 20,000 clones, around 90% of them singletons. Sequencing was performed on peripheral blood, taken from a patient treated with photon-based radiotherapy. The receptors stem from a woman between 40 and 50 years old with cholangiocarcinoma. Both conserved end residues are part of each CDR3. D genes are given only for firm matches. Size is stated for part of the rows, as once, few or many counts, or as a class when the clone is expanded.

j_gene,abundance,v_gene,d_gene,len,CDR3nt,CDR3aa
TRBJ2-1,NA,TRBV5-6,TRBD1,17,TGTGCCAGCAGCTTACCGACAGGGTCAATATCCTACAATGAGCAGTTCTTC,CASSLPTGSISYNEQFF
TRBJ1-4,NA,TRBV4-1,NA,15,TGCGCCAGCACTGGGAGGGGTGCAACTAATGAAAAACTGTTTTTT,CASTGRGATNEKLFF
TRBJ2-7,NA,TRBV29-1,NA,13,TGCAGTGCCAATACGGGGGCCTCCTACGAGCAGTACTTC,CSANTGASYEQYF
TRBJ1-2,NA,TRBV6-5,TRBD1,13,TGTGCCAGCAGTTCAACAGGGGTGGATGGCTACACCTTC,CASSSTGVDGYTF
TRBJ1-2,NA,TRBV4-2,NA,14,TGTGCCAGCAGCCAAGCCAGCCTCAACTATGGCTACACCTTC,CASSQASLNYGYTF
TRBJ2-7,few,TRBV6-6,TRBD2,14,TGTGCCAGCAGTGGACTAGCGGCAGCTGGCGAGCAGTACTTC,CASSGLAAAGEQYF
TRBJ2-1,NA,TRBV6-1,NA,14,TGTGCCAGCAGTGAAGTTGGTAGAACGCTTGAGCAGTTCTTC,CASSEVGRTLEQFF
TRBJ1-1,once,TRBV5-1,NA,15,TGCGCCAGCAGCTTGGGACAGCGCATGAACACTGAAGCTTTCTTT,CASSLGQRMNTEAFF
TRBJ1-2,NA,TRBV4-2,NA,12,TGTGCCAGCAGCCAAGAACCTTATGGCTACACCTTC,CASSQEPYGYTF
TRBJ2-7,NA,TRBV11-1,TRBD1,15,TGTGCCAGCAGCGTACCGGGACAGGGTTCCTACGAGCAGTACTTC,CASSVPGQGSYEQYF
TRBJ1-1,NA,TRBV6-5,TRBD1,15,TGTGCCAGCAGGATCCGACAGGGAGGGAACACTGAAGCTTTCTTT,CASRIRQGGNTEAFF
TRBJ1-1,NA,TRBV9,NA,15,TGTGCCAGCAGCGTAGCTGTGGGGGTGAACACTGAAGCTTTCTTT,CASSVAVGVNTEAFF
TRBJ1-5,NA,TRBV6-5,NA,14,TGTGCCAGCAGCCCCGGGTTCCGAGGGGGGCCCCAGCATTTT,CASSPGFRGGPQHF
TRBJ2-2,NA,TRBV25-1,NA,12,TGTGCCAGCACTACAGGTGCGGGGGAGCTGTTTTTT,CASTTGAGELFF
TRBJ2-2,NA,TRBV6-5,TRBD1,15,TGTGCCAGCACCGCCGACAGGGGGCGCGCCGGGGAGCTGTTTTTT,CASTADRGRAGELFF
TRBJ2-3,NA,TRBV5-1,NA,14,TGCGCCAGCAGCTTGTTTCCGGCGCCAGATACGCAGTATTTT,CASSLFPAPDTQYF
TRBJ2-6,NA,TRBV2,NA,18,TGTGCCAGCAGTGACCACACGGGACGGGGCTCTGGGGCCAACGTCCTGACTTTC,CASSDHTGRGSGANVLTF